This T cell receptor beta chain was retrieved from a study of T cells after yellow fever vaccination (dated by TCRdb to between 2019 and 2020). Broadly, across the study: The SMART-Seq v4 Ultra Low Input RNA kit was used to prepare libraries from fractions with low cell numbers. Two healthy male donors made up the cohort, one aged 18 to 29 years and the other aged 30 to 40 years. To follow T-cell clones before and after primary and booster YFV17D yellow fever vaccination, bulk TCR alpha and beta repertoires were sequenced over time. Bulk PBMC replicates and cell subsets were isolated from blood drawn at multiple timepoints before and after both primary and secondary immunization.

The sample's treatment or condition label is to be understood as: live attenuated yellow fever vaccine strain. PBMCs were isolated from peripheral blood using a standard Ficoll-Paque protocol. CD4 and CD8 T-cell fractions were isolated with Dynabeads CD4 and CD8 positive selection kits. RNA was extracted with TriZol from bulk PBMCs, CD4 and CD8 fractions, and dextramer-positive and dextramer-negative fractions. General conclusions and limits of the study: Compared with the primary T-cell response, the secondary T-cell response was weaker but faster, peaking on day 5 rather than day 15. A small fraction of clonotypes appeared in both the CD4 and CD8 compartments, likely as a result of convergent recombination. Only a couple of donors were included in the study, so the extent to which the findings can be generalized is limited. After the booster, most of the clones that had expanded following primary vaccination were detected again (approximately 95% of CD4 and around 88% of CD8), which suggests that memory was broadly maintained. Because abundant contaminating clonotypes from the bulk population could be contained in FACS-sorted repertoires, computational filtering was required.

In the germline V gene (reference sequence), CDR1 corresponds to DFQATT and CDR2 to SNEGSKA. The germline ends are 15 bases apart after V is trimmed by 3 bases and J by 3 bases. The cysteine opens and the phenylalanine closes a CDR3 of 15 amino acids. The entry retains the CDR3 DNA only, 45 bases that are in frame from base 1. Synthesis of TCR cDNA relied on 5'RACE template switching, a step that introduced a universal primer site along with unique molecular identifiers. cDNA synthesis was primed from both the TCR alpha and TCR beta constant segments. Two PCR steps were used to amplify libraries, with sample barcodes and sequencing adapters being added in the second step. Sequencing of the libraries was done on either Illumina HiSeq 2500 (2x100 bp) or NovaSeq (2x150 bp). For the original study's pipeline: MIGEC handled demultiplexing of reads and collapsing into UMI consensus sequences, while MiXCR performed V(D)J alignment. Clonotypes responding to the vaccine were identified with edgeR on replicate PBMC samples, with the criteria of FDR below 0.01 and a log2 fold change above 5 up to day 15. Each bulk clonotype received a CD4 or CD8 identity based on whether the sequenced CD4 or CD8 repertoire contained that clonotype at higher abundance. TCRdb ran its own pipeline on the public reads, namely fastp trimming at Q25 and MiXCR clone calling, and kept in-frame beta chains. Entries are consolidated by CDR3 protein sequence, retaining the most common genes and DNA. Here the V and J calls rest on TCRdb's processing, not on the authors' analysis. The sample profile shows 200,000 to 300,000 distinct CDR3 sequences; 13% of them were found once. Roughly 0.5% of the sample goes to the ten largest clones.

As regards this clonotype: Its antigen is currently not known. No much larger clonotype is one base removed from it; base qualities were not supplied.

The rearranged segments are TRBV20-1 and TRBJ2-1, and the D gene may be TRBD2, 5 bases matching. The specimen was CD4+ T cells sorted from PBMCs, collected 45 days after the yellow fever booster vaccination. The receptor was isolated from a man aged 25-45 years who received the YFV17D yellow fever vaccine. At the DNA level, the sequence is TGCAGTGCTAGTCTCCCGGACTCGTACTACAATGAGCAGTTCTTC. This gives the protein CSASLPDSYYNEQFF.